These 5 T cell receptor beta chains were sequenced from one sample in a study of shared clonotypes between healthy human individuals. CD45RO-negative cells were positively selected for CCR7, leaving out terminally differentiated effector memory CD45RA+ cells. TCRdb's copy holds only in-frame clones and misses some; the assay was immunoSEQ multiplex PCR. The data hold about 2.1 million clones, with 90% to 95% observed a single time. Sequenced input: naive CD8+ T cells from PBMCs. Receptor source: a man aged 18-30 years in good health. Some clones in this sample may be carry-over from other donors' samples.

For this clone: In the same sample, other DNA sequences code for this CDR3. The chain employs TRBV27 and TRBJ1-5, with TRBD1 matching over 10 bases. After removal of 2 bases from V and 2 bases from J, the junction contained 6 bases not matched to a gene. Germline lookup yields CDR1 MNHEY and CDR2 SMNVEV (reference sequence). This CDR3 is 17 amino acids long. The CDR3 region is CASSLGAGTGGNQPQHF. The CDR3 nucleotides read TGTGCCAGCAGTTTAGGGGCCGGGACAGGGGGCAATCAGCCCCAGCATTTT.

As concerns this clone: Other DNA sequences in the same sample also yield this CDR3. The CDR3 DNA reads as TGTGCCAGCAGTTTAGGGGGGTCCAATGAGCAGTTCTTC. It yields the protein CASSLGGSNEQFF. J is TRBJ2-1 and V is TRBV27; a weak D match, TRBD2 (6 bases). V lost 2 bases and J lost 6, with 8 bases in between. CDR1 and CDR2 (germline): MNHEY, SMNVEV (reference sequence). The CDR3 contains 13 residues.

The rearrangement uses TRBV19 and TRBJ1-1; the D gene is possibly TRBD1 (5 bases). Germline V CDR1 and CDR2: LNHDA, SQIVND (reference sequence). V dropped 6 bases and J dropped 0 bases, with 14 bases sitting between them. This CDR3 contains 15 residues. The CDR3, as DNA: TGTGCCAGTAGGGGACGGGAACTTATGAACACTGAAGCTTTCTTT. Amino acids: CASRGRELMNTEAFF. Combining the CDR3 with reference TRBV19 and TRBJ1-1 gives the whole variable domain DGGITQSPKYLFRKEGQNVTLSCEQNLNHDAMYWYRQDPGQGLRLIYYSQIVNDFQKGDIAEGYSVSREKKESFPLTVTSAQKNPTAFYLCASRGRELMNTEAFFGQGTRLTVV.

This sequence joins TRBV6-5 and TRBJ1-5; no reliable D call. CDR3 length: 13 residues. Germline CDR1 reads MNHEY; CDR2 reads SVGAGI. Trimming left V 6 bases short and J 3 bases short, with 9 bases between. The CDR3 protein is CASSQAFNQPQHF. CDR3 sequence (DNA): TGTGCCAGCAGCCAGGCTTTCAATCAGCCCCAGCATTTT.

The chain links TRBV19 to TRBJ1-1; D is unresolved. V lost 3 bases, J lost 0 bases, and 11 bases lay in between. Germline V lookup: CDR1 LNHDA, CDR2 SQIVND (reference sequence). CDR3 size: 15 residues. CDR3 DNA sequence: TGTGCCAGTAGTATTAGAGGCGGAATGAACACTGAAGCTTTCTTT. Translated, it gives CASSIRGGMNTEAFF.